The source of this T cell receptor beta chain is a study of shared T cell receptors in the human thymus. Generated by immunoSEQ multiplex PCR, the TCRdb table keeps only in-frame clones and is missing some. The table has a few hundred thousand clones, roughly 94% seen once. Trimming shortened V by 0 bases and J by 2 bases, and 15 bases separated the two germline ends. The CDR3 is 16 amino acids. Germline V CDR1 and CDR2: SGDLS, YYNGEE. The source of this sequence is a human donor. This sequence joins TRBV9 and TRBJ2-7; tentatively, D is TRBD2 (5 bases). Sequencing input: thymocytes. The CDR3 region has the DNA TGTGCCAGCAGCGTAGGCCCCCCTAGCAGAGCCTACGAGCAGTACTTC. Protein sequence: CASSVGPPSRAYEQYF.